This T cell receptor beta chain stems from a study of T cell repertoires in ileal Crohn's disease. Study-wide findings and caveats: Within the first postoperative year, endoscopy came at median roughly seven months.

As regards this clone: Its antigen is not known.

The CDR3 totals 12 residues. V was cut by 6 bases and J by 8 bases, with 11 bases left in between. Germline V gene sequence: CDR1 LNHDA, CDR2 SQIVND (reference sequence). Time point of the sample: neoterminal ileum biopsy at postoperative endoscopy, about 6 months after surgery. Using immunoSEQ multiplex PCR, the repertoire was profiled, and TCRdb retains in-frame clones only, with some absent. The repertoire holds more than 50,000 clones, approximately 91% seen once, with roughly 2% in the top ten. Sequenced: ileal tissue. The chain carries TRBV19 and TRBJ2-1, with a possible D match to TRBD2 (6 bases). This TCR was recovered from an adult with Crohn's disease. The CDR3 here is CASRAGTDEQFF. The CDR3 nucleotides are TGTGCCAGTAGAGCCGGGACTGATGAGCAGTTCTTC.